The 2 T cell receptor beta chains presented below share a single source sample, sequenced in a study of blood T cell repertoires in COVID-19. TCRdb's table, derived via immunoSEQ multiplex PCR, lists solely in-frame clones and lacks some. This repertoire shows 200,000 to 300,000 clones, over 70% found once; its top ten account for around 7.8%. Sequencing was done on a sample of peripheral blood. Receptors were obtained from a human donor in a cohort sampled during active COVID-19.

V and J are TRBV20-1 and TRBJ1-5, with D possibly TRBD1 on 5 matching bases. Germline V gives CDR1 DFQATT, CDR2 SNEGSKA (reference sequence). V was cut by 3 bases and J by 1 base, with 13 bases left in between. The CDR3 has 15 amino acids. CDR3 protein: CSASRGKWSNQPQHF. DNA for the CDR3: TGCAGTGCTAGTCGGGGGAAGTGGAGCAATCAGCCCCAGCATTTT.

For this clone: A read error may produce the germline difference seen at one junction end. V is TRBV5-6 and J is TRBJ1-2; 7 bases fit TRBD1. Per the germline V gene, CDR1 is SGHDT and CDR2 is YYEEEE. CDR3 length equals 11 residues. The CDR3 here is CASSENRGEAF. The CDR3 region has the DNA TGTGCCAGCAGCGAGAACAGGGGAGAAGCCTTC.